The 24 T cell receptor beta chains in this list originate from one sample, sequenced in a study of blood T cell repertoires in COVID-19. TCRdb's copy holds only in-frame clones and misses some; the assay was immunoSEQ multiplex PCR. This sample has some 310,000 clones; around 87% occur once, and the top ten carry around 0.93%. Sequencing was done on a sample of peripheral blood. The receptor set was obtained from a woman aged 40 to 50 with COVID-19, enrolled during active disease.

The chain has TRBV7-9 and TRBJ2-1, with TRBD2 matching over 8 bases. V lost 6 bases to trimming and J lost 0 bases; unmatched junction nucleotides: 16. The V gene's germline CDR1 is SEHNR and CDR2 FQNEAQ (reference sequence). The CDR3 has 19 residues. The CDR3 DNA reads TGTGCCAGCAGAGCCGGGGTGGCTAGCGGGCTGAGCTCCTACAATGAGCAGTTCTTC. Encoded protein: CASRAGVASGLSSYNEQFF.

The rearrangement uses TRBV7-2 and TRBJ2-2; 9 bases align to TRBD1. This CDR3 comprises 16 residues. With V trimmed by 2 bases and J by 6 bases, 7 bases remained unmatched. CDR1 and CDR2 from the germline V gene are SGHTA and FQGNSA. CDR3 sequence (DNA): TGTGCCAGCAGCTTACGCGGGACAGGGAAGGCCGGGGAGCTGTTTTTT. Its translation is CASSLRGTGKAGELFF.

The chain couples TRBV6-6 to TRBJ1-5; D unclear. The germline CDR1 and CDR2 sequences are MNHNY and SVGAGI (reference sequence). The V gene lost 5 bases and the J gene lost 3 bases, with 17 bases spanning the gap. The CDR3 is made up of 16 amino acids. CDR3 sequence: CASSARGRGNNQPQHF. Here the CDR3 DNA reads TGTGCCAGCAGTGCCCGTGGCAGAGGTAACAATCAGCCCCAGCATTTT.

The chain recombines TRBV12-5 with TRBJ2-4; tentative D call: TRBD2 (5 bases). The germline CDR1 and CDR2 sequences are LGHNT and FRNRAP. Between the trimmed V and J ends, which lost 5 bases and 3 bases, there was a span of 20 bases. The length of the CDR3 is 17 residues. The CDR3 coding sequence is TGTGCTAGTGGTCCCGGTTCCACCAAGGGAGACAAAAACATTCAGTACTTC. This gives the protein CASGPGSTKGDKNIQYF.

CDR3 sequence reads: CASSLGAVNYGYTF. As DNA, the CDR3 is TGTGCCAGCAGCTTAGGGGCAGTCAACTATGGCTACACCTTC. The chain links TRBV7-9 to TRBJ1-2; D gene unclear. This CDR3 contains 14 residues. Germline assignment: CDR1 SEHNR and CDR2 FQNEAQ (reference sequence). Trimming cost V 1 base and J 2 bases, with 8 bases left between them. The variable domain in full, with the rest retrieved from reference TRBV7-9 and TRBJ1-2, is DTGVSQNPRHKITKRGQNVTFRCDPISEHNRLYWYRQTLGQGPEFLTYFQNEAQLEKSRLLSDRFSAERPKGSFSTLEIQRTEQGDSAMYLCASSLGAVNYGYTFGSGTRLTVV.

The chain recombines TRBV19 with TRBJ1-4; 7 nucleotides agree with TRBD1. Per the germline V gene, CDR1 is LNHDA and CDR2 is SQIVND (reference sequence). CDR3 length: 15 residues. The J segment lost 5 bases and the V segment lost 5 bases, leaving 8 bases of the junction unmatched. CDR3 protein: CASSPSGTENEKLFF. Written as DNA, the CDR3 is TGTGCCAGTAGTCCCTCCGGGACAGAAAATGAAAAACTGTTTTTT.

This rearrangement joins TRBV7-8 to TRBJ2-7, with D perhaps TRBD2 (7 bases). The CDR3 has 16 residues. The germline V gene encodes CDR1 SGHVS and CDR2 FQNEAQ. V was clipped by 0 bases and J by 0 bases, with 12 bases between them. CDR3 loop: CASSLAVAGASYEQYF. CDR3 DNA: TGTGCCAGCAGCTTAGCAGTGGCGGGGGCCTCCTACGAGCAGTACTTC.

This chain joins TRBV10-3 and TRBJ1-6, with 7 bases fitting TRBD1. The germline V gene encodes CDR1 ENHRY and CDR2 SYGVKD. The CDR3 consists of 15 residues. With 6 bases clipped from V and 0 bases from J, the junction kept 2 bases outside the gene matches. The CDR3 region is CAIRRDSSYNSPLHF. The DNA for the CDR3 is TGTGCCATCAGGCGGGACAGCTCCTATAATTCACCCCTCCACTTT.

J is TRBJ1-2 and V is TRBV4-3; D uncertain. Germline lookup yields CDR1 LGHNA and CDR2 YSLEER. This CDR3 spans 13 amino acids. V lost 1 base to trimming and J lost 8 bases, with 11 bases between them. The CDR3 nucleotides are TGCGCCAGCAGCCAAGTTGGAACGGGAGGCTACACCTTC. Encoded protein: CASSQVGTGGYTF.

The CDR3 DNA sequence: TGTGCCAGCAGTCCCCCCGGAGCGCACGGGGAGCTGTTTTTT. Its translation is CASSPPGAHGELFF. The J gene is TRBJ2-2, the V gene TRBV6-1; D ambiguous. The germline V gene has CDR1 MNHNS and CDR2 SASEGT. CDR3 length: 14 amino acids. V lost 5 bases and J 7 bases, leaving 14 bases between the germline ends.

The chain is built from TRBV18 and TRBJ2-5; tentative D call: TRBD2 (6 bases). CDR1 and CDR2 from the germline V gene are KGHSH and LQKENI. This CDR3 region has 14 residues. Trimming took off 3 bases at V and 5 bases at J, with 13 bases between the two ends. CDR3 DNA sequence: TGTGCCAGCTCACCCCCGACTAGTCGGGAGACCCAGTACTTC. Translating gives CASSPPTSRETQYF.

The CDR3 DNA reads TGTGCCAGCAGCGTAGAGGGGAATAAGGGTCAGCCCCAGCATTTT. Translated, it gives CASSVEGNKGQPQHF. The chain couples TRBV9 to TRBJ1-5, with a possible D match to TRBD1 (5 bases). Trimming pared 0 bases from V and 6 bases from J, leaving 13 bases between. CDR3 length equals 15 residues. Germline V lookup: CDR1 SGDLS, CDR2 YYNGEE.

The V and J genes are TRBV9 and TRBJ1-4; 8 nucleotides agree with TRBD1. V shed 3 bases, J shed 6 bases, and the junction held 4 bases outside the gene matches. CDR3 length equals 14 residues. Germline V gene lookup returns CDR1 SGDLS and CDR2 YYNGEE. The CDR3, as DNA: TGTGCCAGCAGCGACGGACAGGGCGATGAAAAACTGTTTTTT. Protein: CASSDGQGDEKLFF. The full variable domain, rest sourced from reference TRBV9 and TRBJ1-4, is DSGVTQTPKHLITATGQRVTLRCSPRSGDLSVYWYQQSLDQGLQFLIQYYNGEERAKGNILERFSAQQFPDLHSELNLSSLELGDSALYFCASSDGQGDEKLFFGSGTQLSVL.

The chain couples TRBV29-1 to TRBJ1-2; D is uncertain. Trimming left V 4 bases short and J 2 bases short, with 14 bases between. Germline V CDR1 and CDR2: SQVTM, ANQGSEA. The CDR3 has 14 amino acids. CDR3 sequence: CSVVSTVRNYGYTF. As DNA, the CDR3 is TGCAGCGTTGTCTCCACAGTCCGGAACTATGGCTACACCTTC.

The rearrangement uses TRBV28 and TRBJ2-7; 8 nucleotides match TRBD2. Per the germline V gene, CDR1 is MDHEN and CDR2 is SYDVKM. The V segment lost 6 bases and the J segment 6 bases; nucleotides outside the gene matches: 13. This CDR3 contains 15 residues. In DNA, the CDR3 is TGTGCCAGCAGACCGACTCAAGCGGGAGTACCCGAGCAGTACTTC. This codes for CASRPTQAGVPEQYF.

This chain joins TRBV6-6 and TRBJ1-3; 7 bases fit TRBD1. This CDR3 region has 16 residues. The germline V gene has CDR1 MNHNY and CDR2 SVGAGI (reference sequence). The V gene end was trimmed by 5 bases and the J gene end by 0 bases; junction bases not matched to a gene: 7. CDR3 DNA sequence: TGTGCCAGCAGTCGAACAGGGGCCAGCTCTGGAAACACCATATATTTT. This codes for CASSRTGASSGNTIYF.

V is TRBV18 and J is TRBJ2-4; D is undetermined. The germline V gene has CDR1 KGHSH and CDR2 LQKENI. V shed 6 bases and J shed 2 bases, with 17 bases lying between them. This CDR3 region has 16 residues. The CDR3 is CASSPPRPTPKNIQYF. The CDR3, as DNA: TGTGCCAGCTCCCCTCCTAGGCCCACTCCCAAAAACATTCAGTACTTC.

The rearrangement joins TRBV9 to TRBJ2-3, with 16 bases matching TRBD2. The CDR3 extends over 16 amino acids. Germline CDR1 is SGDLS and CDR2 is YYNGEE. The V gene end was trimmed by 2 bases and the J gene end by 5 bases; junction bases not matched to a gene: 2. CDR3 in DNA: TGTGCCAGCAGCGTGGGGACTAGCGGGAGGGGAGATACGCAGTATTTT. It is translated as CASSVGTSGRGDTQYF.

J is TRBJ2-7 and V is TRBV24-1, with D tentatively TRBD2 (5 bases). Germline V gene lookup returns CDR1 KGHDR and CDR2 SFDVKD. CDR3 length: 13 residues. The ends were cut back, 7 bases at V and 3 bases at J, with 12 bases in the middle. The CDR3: CATRKDGDYEQYF. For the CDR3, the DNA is TGTGCCACCAGGAAAGACGGGGACTACGAGCAGTACTTC.

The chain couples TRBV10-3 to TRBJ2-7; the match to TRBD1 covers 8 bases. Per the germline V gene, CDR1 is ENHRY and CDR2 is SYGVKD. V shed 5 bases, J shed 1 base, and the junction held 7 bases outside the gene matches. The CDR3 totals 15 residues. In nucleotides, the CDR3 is TGTGCCATCAGTCCAAGACAGGGGCTTTCCTACGAGCAGTACTTC. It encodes CAISPRQGLSYEQYF.

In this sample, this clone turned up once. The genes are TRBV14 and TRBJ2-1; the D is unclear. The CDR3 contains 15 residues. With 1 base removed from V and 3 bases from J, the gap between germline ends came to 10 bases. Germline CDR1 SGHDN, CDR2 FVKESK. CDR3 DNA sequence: TGTGCCAGCAGCCAAGGTTCCCTATACTACAATGAGCAGTTCTTC. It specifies CASSQGSLYYNEQFF.

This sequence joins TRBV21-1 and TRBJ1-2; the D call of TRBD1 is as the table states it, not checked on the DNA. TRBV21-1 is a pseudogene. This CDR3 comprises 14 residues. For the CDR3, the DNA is TGTGCCAGCAGGGACAGCCATAGGCACTATGGCTACACCTTC. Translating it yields CASRDSHRHYGYTF.

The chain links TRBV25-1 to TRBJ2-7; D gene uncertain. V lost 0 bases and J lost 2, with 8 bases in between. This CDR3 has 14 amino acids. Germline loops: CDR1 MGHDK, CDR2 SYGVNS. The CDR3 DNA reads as TGTGCCAGCAGTGAATACGTCGTCCCCTACGAGCAGTACTTC. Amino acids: CASSEYVVPYEQYF.

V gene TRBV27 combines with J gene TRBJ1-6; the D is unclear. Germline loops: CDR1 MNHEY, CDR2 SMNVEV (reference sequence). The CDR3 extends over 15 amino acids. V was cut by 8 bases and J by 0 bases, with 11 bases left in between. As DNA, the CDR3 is TGTGCCAGCGGAGATACTCTCTCCTATAATTCACCCCTCCACTTT. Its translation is CASGDTLSYNSPLHF.